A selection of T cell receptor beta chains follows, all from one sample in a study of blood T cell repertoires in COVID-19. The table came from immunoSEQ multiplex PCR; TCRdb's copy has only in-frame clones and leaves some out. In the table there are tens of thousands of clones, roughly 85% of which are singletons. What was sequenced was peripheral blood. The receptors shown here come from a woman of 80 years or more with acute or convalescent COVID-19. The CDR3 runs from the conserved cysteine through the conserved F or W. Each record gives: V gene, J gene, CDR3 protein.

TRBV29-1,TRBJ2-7,CSVAVPGQDEQYF
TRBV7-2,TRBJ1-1,CASSPGQGMNTEAFF
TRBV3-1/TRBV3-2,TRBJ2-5,CASSQVIGTATRETQYF
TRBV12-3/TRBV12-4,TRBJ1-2,CASSLTGGYGYTF
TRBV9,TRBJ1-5,CASSLGTGHQPQHF
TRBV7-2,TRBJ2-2,CASSLVASPTGELFF
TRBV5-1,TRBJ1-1,CASRLGVLDTEAFF
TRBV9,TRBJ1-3,CASSPRQGGNTIYF
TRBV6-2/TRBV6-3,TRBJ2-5,CASSYGLLQETQYF
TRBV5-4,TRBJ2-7,CASSTSGGVYEQYF
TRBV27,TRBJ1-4,CASKAGGQKLFF
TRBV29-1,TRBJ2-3,CSVRLTSADTQYF
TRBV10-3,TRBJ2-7,CAISGPPAYEQYF
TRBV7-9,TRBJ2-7,CASSLGQGLHEQYF
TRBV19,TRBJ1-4,CASSVRTGDNEKLFF
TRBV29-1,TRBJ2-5,CSVYRLAGKETQYF
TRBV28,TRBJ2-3,CASSLWGDRGTDTQYF
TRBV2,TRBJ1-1,CASRFNRDRGLNTEAFF
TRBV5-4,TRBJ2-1,CASSLGQGGDEQFF
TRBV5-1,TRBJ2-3,CASSTGFQYTDTQYF
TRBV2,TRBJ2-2,CASSENAAGGGTGELFF
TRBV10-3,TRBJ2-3,CAISEQGDTQYF
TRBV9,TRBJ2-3,CASSVGATSTDTQYF
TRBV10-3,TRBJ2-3,CAIGPQGEGTDTQYF
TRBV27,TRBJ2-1,CASSLAGSSYNEQFF
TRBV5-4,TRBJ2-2,CASSWGQGVTGELFF
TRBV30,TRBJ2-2,CAWRGQNLNTGELFF
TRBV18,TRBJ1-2,CASSPPATGGYGYTF
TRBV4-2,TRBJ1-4,CASSQDLYGLFF
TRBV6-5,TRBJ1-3,CASSAGTGGNTIYF
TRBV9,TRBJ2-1,CASSAHANNEQFF
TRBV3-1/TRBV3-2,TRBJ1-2,CASSLGQGYGYTF
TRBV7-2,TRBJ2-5,CASSSRLGPQYF
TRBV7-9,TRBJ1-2,CASSERTGRSYGYTF
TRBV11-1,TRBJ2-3,CASSGGGADTQYF
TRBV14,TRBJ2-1,CASSQEGGGAYNEQFF
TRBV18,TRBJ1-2,CASSPQNSNYGYTF
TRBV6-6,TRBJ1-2,CASSYSDSNYGYTF
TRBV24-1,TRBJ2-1,CATSAATGQGTGEQFF